The T cell receptor beta chain under discussion was sequenced for a study of blood T cell repertoires in COVID-19. On the study more broadly: There were acute and convalescent COVID-19 samples, and they came from the United States, Italy and Spain. T cells, B-cell-depleted T cells, or PBMCs supplied cDNA or gDNA.

This clone was counted only a few times. Original methodology: Estimation of nucleated cell counts relied on the amplification of reference gene primers. The protocol was immunoSEQ multiplex PCR, while the TCRdb copy is restricted to in-frame clones and leaves out a portion. Clone size and the V and J calls come from that table; the DNA yielded D and trimming. The repertoire holds 200,000 to 250,000 clones, approximately 84% seen once, with more than 1.5% in the top ten. Recruits, aged about 18 to 100 years, lived in 24 US areas. The source of this sequence is a man in his forties who had recovered from COVID-19. The sample consisted of PBMCs or T cells enriched from blood (not recorded which).

The CDR3 region has the DNA TGTGCCAGCAGCCAAGCTAAAGTCTTTGGTGAGCAGTTCTTC. Protein product: CASSQAKVFGEQFF. The V call is TRBV4-2, the J call TRBJ2-1, with D uncertain. The length of the CDR3 is 14 residues. Germline CDR1 LGHNA, CDR2 YNFKEQ. The germline V and J ends were trimmed by 1 base and 9 bases, with 13 bases remaining between them.